This entry is about one T cell receptor (beta chain). The sample belongs to a study of blood T cell repertoires in COVID-19. Using immunoSEQ multiplex PCR, the repertoire was profiled, and TCRdb retains in-frame clones only, with some absent. The data contain about 180,000 clones, 70% to 90% of them seen just once; the ten biggest clones take up under 3.5%. There are 14 residues in the CDR3. J lost 6 bases, V lost 7 bases, and 7 bases had no gene match. Germline lookup yields CDR1 SNHLY and CDR2 FYNNEI. The sequenced sample consisted of peripheral blood. The sequence was obtained from a woman younger than 45 with active or convalescent COVID-19. V is TRBV2 and J is TRBJ1-5; 9 nucleotides line up with TRBD1. CDR3 sequence (DNA): TGTGCCAGCACAATAAGACAGGGGGTTCAGCCCCAGCATTTT. Translated, it gives CASTIRQGVQPQHF.